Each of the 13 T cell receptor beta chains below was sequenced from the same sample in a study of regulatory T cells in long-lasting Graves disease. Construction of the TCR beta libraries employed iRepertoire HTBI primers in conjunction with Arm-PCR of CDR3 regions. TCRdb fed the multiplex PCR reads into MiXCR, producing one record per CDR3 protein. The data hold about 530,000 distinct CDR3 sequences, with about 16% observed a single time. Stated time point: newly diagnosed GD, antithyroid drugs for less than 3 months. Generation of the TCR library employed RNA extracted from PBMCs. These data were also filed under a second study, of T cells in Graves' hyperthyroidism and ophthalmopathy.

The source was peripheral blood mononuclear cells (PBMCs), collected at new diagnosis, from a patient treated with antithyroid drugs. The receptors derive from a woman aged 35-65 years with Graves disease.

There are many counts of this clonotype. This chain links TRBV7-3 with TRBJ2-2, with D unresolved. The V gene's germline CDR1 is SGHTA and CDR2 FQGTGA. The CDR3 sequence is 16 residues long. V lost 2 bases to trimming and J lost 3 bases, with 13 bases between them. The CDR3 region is CASSLQPGPYTGELFF. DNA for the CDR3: TGTGCCAGCAGCTTACAGCCCGGCCCATACACCGGGGAGCTGTTTTTT.

This CDR3 is CASRPGQGDQPQHF. The CDR3, as DNA: TGTGCCAGTAGACCGGGACAGGGGGATCAGCCCCAGCATTTT. The chain uses TRBV19 and TRBJ1-5; 11 positions match TRBD1. Germline loops: CDR1 LNHDA, CDR2 SQIVND (reference sequence). J gave up 5 bases and V 6 bases, and 3 bases lay outside the gene matches. This CDR3 is 14 amino acids long. Full variable domain (missing parts from reference TRBV19 and TRBJ1-5): DGGITQSPKYLFRKEGQNVTLSCEQNLNHDAMYWYRQDPGQGLRLIYYSQIVNDFQKGDIAEGYSVSREKKESFPLTVTSAQKNPTAFYLCASRPGQGDQPQHFGDGTRLSIL.

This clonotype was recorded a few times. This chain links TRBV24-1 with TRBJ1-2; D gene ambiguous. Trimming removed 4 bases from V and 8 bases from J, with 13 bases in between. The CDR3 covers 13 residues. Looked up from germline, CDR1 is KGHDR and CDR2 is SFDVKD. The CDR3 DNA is TGTGCCACCAGTGAACCGGGATCGGGGGGCTACACCTTC. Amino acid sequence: CATSEPGSGGYTF.

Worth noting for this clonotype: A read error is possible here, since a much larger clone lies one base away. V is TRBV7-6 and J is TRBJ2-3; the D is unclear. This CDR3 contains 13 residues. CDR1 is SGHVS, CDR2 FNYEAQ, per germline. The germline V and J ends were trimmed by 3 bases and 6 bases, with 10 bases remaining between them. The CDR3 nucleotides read TGTGCCAGCAGCTTTAACGGGCCGGATACGCAGTATTTT. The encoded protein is CASSFNGPDTQYF.

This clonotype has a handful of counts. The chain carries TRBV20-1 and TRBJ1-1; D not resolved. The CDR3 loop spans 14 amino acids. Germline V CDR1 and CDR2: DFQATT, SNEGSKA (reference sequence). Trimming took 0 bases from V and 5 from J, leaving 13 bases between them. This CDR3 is CSARDPSGWTEAFF. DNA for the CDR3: TGCAGTGCTAGAGATCCCTCGGGGTGGACTGAAGCTTTCTTT.

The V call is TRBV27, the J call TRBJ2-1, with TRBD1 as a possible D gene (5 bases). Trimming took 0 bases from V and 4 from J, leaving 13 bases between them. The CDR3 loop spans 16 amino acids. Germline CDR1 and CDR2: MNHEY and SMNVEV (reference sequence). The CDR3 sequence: CASSLSATVLYNEQFF. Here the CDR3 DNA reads TGTGCCAGCAGTTTATCCGCGACAGTGTTATACAATGAGCAGTTCTTC.

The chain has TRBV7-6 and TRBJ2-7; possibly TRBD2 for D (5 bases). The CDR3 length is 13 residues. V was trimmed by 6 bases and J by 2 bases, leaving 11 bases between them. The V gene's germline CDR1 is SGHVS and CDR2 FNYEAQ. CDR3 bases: TGTGCCAGCAGTTTGGACTTTACCTACGAGCAGTACTTC. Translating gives CASSLDFTYEQYF. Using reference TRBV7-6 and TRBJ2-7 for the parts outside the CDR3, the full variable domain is GAGVSQSPRYKVTKRGQDVALRCDPISGHVSLYWYRQALGQGPEFLTYFNYEAQQDKSGLPNDRFSAERPEGSISTLTIQRTEQRDSAMYRCASSLDFTYEQYFGPGTRLTVT.

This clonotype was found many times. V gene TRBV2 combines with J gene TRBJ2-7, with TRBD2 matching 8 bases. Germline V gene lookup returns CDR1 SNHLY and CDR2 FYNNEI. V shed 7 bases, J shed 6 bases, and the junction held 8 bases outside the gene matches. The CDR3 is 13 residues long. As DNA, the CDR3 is TGTGCCAGCACGGGGACTAGGGGGTCCGAGCAGTACTTC. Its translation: CASTGTRGSEQYF.

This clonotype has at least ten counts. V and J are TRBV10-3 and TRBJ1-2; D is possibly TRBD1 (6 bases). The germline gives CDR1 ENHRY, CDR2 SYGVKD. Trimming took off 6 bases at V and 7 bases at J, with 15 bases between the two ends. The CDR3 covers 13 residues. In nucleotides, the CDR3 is TGTGCCATCAGGGACGGGACACGGCGTGGCTACACCTTC. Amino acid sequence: CAIRDGTRRGYTF.

The CDR3 here is CASSLSSYEQFF. CDR3 nucleotide sequence: TGTGCCAGCAGTCTAAGCTCCTACGAGCAGTTCTTC. This chain links TRBV12-3 or TRBV12-4 with TRBJ2-1; D not resolved. The CDR3 is made up of 12 amino acids. V was trimmed by 5 bases and J by 10 bases, leaving 12 bases between them.

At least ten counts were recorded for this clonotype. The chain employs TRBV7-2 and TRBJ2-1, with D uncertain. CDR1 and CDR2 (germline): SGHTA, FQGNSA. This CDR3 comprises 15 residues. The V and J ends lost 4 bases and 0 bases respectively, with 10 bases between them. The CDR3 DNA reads TGTGCCAGCAGCTCGGAAATCTACTCCTACAATGAGCAGTTCTTC. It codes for CASSSEIYSYNEQFF.

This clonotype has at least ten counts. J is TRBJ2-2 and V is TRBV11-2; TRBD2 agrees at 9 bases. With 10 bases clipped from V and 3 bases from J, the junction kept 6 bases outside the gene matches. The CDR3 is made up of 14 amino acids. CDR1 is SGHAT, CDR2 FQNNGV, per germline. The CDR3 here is CATRAGGHTGELFF. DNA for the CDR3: TGTGCCACCCGAGCGGGGGGCCACACCGGGGAGCTGTTTTTT.

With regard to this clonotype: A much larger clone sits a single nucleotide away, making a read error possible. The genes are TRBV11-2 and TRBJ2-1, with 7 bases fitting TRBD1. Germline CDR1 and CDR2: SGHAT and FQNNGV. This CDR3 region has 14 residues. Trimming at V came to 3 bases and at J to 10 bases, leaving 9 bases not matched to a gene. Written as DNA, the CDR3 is TGTGCCAGCAGCTTGACAGGGTGGTCCTACGAGCAGTTCTTC. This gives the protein CASSLTGWSYEQFF. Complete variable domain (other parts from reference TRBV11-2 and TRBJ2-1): EAGVAQSPRYKIIEKRQSVAFWCNPISGHATLYWYQQILGQGPKLLIQFQNNGVVDDSQLPKDRFSAERLKGVDSTLKIQPAKLEDSAVYLCASSLTGWSYEQFFGPGTRLTVL.